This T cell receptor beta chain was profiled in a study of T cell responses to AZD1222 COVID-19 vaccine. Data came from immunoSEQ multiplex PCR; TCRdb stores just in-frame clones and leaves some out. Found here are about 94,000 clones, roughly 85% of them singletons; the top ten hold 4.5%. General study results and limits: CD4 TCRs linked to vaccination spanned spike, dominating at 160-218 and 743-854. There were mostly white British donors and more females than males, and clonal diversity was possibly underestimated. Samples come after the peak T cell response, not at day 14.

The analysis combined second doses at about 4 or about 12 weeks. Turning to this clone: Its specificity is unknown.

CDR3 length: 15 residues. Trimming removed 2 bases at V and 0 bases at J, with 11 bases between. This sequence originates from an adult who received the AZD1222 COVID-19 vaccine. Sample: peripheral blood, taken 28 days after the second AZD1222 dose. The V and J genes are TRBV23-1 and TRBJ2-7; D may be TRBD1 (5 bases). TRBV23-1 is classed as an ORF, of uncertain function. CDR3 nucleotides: TGCGCCAGCAGTCAAGTCGAGACAGACTCCTACGAGCAGTACTTC. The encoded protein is CASSQVETDSYEQYF.